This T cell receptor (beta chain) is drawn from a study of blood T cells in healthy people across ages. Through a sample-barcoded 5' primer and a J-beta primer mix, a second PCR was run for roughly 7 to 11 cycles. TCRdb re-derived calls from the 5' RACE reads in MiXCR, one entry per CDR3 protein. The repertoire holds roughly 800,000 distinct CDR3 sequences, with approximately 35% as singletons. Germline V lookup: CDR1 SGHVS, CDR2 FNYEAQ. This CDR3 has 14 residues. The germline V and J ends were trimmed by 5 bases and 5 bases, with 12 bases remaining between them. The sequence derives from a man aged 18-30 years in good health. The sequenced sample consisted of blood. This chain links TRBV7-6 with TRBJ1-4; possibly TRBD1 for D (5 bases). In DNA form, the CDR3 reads TGTGCCAGCAGCGTGGCAGGGTTCAATGAAAAACTGTTTTTT. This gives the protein CASSVAGFNEKLFF.